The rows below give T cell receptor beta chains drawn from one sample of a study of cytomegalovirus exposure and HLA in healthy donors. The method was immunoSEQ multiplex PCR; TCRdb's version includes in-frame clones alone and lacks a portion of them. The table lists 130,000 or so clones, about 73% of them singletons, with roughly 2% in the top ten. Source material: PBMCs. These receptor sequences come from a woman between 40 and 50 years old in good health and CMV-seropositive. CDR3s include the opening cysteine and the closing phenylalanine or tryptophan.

CASSLRTSGSLDTQYF	TRBV27	TRBJ2-3
CASSVFGGGAPYEQYF	TRBV27	TRBJ2-7
CASSSLGLAGNNEQFF	TRBV11-2	TRBJ2-1
CASSPPASTDEQYF	TRBV18	TRBJ2-7
CASGPQQQNTGELFF	TRBV4-1	TRBJ2-2
CASSLGHRTGYYNEQFF	TRBV7-2	TRBJ2-1
CAISDQSNTEAFF	TRBV10-3	TRBJ1-1
CASSSNSGGAYEQYF	TRBV6-1	TRBJ2-7
CASSRYEQYF	TRBV28	TRBJ2-7
CASSVLGGVATGELFF	TRBV9	TRBJ2-2
CASSPSTGKNTEAFF	TRBV4-1	TRBJ1-1
CAWSGGEAPQHF	TRBV30	TRBJ1-5
CASSLLGGGALRTGELFF	TRBV5-1	TRBJ2-2
CASSLRLAPYNEQFF	TRBV7-2	TRBJ2-1
CASSPRTRLNTGELFF	TRBV16	TRBJ2-2
CASSQVQLYGYTF	TRBV28	TRBJ1-2
CASSPLIQGKLFF	TRBV7-9	TRBJ1-4
CASSPQGSRAGGYTF	TRBV18	TRBJ1-2
CASHLGVATNEKLFF	TRBV11-2	TRBJ1-4
CASSQLIRAEAFF	TRBV4-3	TRBJ1-1
CASSPPGLGEREQYF	TRBV28	-
CASTRVGTTYGYTF	TRBV28	TRBJ1-2
CASTLGPPTPNYGYTF	TRBV9	TRBJ1-2
CASSRQGIMQPQHF	TRBV7-2	TRBJ1-5
CASSLVAGRNEQFF	TRBV5-5	TRBJ2-1
CAISAIQGNTGELFF	TRBV10-3	TRBJ2-2
CASSQVAEYSGNTIYF	TRBV4-3	TRBJ1-3
CASSLPGGNTEAFF	TRBV5-1	TRBJ1-1
CASRRQGAYEQYF	TRBV6-1	TRBJ2-7
CASSRAGAHSYEQYF	TRBV5-1	TRBJ2-7
CASSRTSGGINYEQYF	TRBV5-4	TRBJ2-7
CASSEPPGYEQYF	TRBV2	TRBJ2-7
CASSSIGEGDGDTQYF	TRBV28	TRBJ2-3
CASSLNSPLHF	TRBV28	TRBJ1-6
CASRYREHYGYTF	TRBV6-1	TRBJ1-2
CASSDSGPERGFYGYTF	TRBV6-4	TRBJ1-2
CASSGLPLLAKNIQYF	TRBV7-2	TRBJ2-4
CASSSAWSGPSGEQYF	TRBV28	TRBJ2-7
CASSLLRGQGYGYTF	TRBV28	TRBJ1-2
CASSLVLETSGRQYF	TRBV7-8	TRBJ2-3
CASSQVGGEYEQYF	TRBV4-2	TRBJ2-7
CAWSERGNQPQHF	TRBV30	TRBJ1-5
CASSLVVSSYNEQFF	TRBV7-2	TRBJ2-1
CASSYGYGGEAFF	TRBV6-5	TRBJ1-1
CASSPTATNEKLFF	TRBV7-9	TRBJ1-4
CASIRDSIDHNEQFF	TRBV23-1	TRBJ2-1
CSAPQGNEQFF	TRBV20-1	TRBJ2-1